Detailed here is one TCR beta chain. This specimen belongs to a study of blood T cells in healthy people across ages. This CDR3 has 21 amino acids. A J-beta primer mix and a sample-barcoded 5' primer were used in a second PCR of roughly 7 to 12 cycles. Each cDNA molecule carried a tag from a template-switch adaptor that contained 12 random nucleotides. TCRdb re-called the 5' RACE reads with MiXCR, one entry per CDR3 protein. The sample shows hundreds of thousands of distinct CDR3 sequences, about 43% of them seen only once. The rearrangement uses TRBV21-1 and TRBJ2-1; whether TRBD2, the table's D call, matches the DNA was not checked. TRBV21-1 is given as a pseudogene. Input material: blood. The sequence was collected from a man older than 75 in good health. CDR3 loop: CASSKAPQPHLSGGAYNEQFF. The DNA for the CDR3 is TGTGCCAGCAGCAAAGCCCCGCAGCCACATCTTAGCGGAGGGGCCTACAATGAGCAGTTCTTC.